The clone carrying this TCR beta chain was seen more than once but under ten times. The CDR3 has 15 amino acids. Looked up from germline, CDR1 is KGHSH and CDR2 is LQKENI. The V gene end was trimmed by 6 bases and the J gene end by 6 bases; junction bases not matched to a gene: 9. In TCRdb, the 5' RACE reads were re-called with MiXCR into one record per CDR3 protein. Counted here are some 64,000 distinct CDR3 sequences, approximately 8.8% occurring once; the ten biggest clones make up over 10%. The sample is drawn from a study of early T cells in non-severe SARS-CoV-2 infection. The TCR originated in an adult who was a healthcare worker with PCR-confirmed SARS-CoV-2 infection or an uninfected control (not recorded which). The specimen comprised whole blood, sampled at baseline. V usage is TRBV18 and J usage is TRBJ1-4, with TRBD1 matching over 8 bases. CDR3 protein: CASSEGQGSYEKLFF. The CDR3 nucleotides are TGTGCCAGCTCGGAAGGACAGGGCTCCTATGAAAAACTGTTTTTT.